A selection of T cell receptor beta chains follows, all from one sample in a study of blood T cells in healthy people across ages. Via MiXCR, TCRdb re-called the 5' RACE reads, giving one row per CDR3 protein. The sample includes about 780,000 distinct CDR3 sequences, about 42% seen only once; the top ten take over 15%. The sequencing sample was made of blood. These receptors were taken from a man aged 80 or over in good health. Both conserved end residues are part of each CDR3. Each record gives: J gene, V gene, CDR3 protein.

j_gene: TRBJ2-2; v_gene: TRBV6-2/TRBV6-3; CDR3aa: CASSPRPSGTSGYTGELFF
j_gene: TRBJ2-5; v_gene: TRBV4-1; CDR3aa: CASSQEQGGETQYF
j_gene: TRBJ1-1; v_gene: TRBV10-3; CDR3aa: CAISERQKNTEAFF
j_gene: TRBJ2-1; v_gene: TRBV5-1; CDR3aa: CASSLDLAGATNEQFF
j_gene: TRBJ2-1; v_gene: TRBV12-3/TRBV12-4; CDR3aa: CASRPGLAGYNEQFF
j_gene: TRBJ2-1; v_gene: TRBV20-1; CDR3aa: CSARPGTSVYSEQFF
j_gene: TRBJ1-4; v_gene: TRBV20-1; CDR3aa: CSGASTEEKLFF
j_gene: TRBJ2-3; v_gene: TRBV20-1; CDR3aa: CSAKPSGDTQYF
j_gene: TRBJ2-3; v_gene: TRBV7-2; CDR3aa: CASSLRKTDTQYF
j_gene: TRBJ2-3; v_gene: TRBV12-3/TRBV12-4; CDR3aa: CASSPDRVGADTQYF
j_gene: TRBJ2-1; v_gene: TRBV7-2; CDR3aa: CASSPSLAGLYNEQFF
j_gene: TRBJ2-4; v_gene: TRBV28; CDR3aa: CASKTFSAAKNIQYF
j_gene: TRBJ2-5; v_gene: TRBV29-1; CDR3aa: CSVGEVGTGGTGYF
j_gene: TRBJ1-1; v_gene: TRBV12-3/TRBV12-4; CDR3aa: CASSLPQGSNTEAFF
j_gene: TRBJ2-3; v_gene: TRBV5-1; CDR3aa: CASKNPPGLNTDTQYF
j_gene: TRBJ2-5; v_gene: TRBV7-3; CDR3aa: CASSPNQGETQYF
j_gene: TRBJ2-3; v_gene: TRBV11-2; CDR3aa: CASSLYPPETDTQYF
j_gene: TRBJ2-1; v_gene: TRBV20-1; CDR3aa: CSGLGSGVYNEQFF
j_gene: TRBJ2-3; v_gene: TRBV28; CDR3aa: CASRTRTPTDTQYF
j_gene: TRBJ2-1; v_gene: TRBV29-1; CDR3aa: CSASKDSSYEQFF
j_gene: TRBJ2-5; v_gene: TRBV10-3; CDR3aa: CAIGGNSGETQYF
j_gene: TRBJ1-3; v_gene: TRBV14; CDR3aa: CASSLRLDSSGNTIYF
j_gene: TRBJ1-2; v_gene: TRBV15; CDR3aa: CATSPQRRNGYTF
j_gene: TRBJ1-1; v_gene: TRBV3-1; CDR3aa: CASSQPGRGNTEAFF
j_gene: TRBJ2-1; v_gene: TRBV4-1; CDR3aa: CASSRAGGGSNKQFF
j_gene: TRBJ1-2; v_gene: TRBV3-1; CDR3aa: CASSPRDERRGYTF
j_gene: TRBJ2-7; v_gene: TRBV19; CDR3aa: CASSIAQSSGSYEQYF
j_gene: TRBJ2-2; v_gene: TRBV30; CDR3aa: CAWRGLDRSGELFF
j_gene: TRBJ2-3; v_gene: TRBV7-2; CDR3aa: CASSLESTTDTQYF
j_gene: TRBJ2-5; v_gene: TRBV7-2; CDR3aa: CASSNYGEDQETQYF
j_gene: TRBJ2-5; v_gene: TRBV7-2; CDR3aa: CASSLFTSGRGETQYF
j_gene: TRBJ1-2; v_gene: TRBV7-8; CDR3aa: CASSKDRGNYGYTF
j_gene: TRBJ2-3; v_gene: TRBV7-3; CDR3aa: CASSSLGGSQSTQYF
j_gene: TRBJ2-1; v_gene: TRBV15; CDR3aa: CATSGGLARYNEQFF
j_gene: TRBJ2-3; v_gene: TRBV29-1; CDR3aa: CSVSETGGGDTQYF
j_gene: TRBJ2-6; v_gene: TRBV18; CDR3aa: CASSPGQISGANVLTF
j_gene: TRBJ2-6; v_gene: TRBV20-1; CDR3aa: CSASGGARFGANVLTF
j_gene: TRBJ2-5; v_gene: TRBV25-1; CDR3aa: CASSESGGVETQYF
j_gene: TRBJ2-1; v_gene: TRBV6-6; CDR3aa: CASSYSGGPNNEQFF
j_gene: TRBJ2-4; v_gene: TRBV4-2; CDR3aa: CASSPFAGGSTAKNIQYF